These T cell receptor beta chains were read from a single sample in a study of blood T cell repertoires in COVID-19. The protocol was immunoSEQ multiplex PCR, while the TCRdb copy is restricted to in-frame clones and leaves out a portion. Of 150,000 to 200,000 clones in the sample, around 81% were seen once. The sequencing input was PBMCs or T cells enriched from blood (not recorded which). These receptors were collected from a man aged 40-49 years who had recovered from COVID-19. Both conserved end residues are part of each CDR3. The D gene is left open where the match is weak. Clone size is shown for a subset of rows, as once, few, many or a class of expanded clone.

d_gene	abundance	v_gene	j_gene	CDR3aa	CDR3nt
TRBD2	NA	TRBV7-6	TRBJ2-7	CASSFGLLAGGYEQYF	TGTGCCAGCAGCTTTGGTTTACTAGCGGGGGGGTACGAGCAGTACTTC
NA	NA	TRBV15	TRBJ2-2	CATSRENIASRNTGELFF	TGTGCCACCAGCAGGGAAAACATAGCCTCACGGAACACCGGGGAGCTGTTTTTT
TRBD2	NA	TRBV5-6	TRBJ2-5	CASSSASGGGKTQYF	TGTGCCAGCAGCTCTGCCAGCGGCGGGGGAAAGACCCAGTACTTC
NA	NA	TRBV21-1	TRBJ1-1	CASSNSGRVSEAFF	TGTGCCAGCAGCAACTCCGGCAGGGTGTCTGAAGCTTTCTTT
NA	NA	TRBV13	TRBJ1-2	CASSPDSYGYTF	TGTGCCAGCAGCCCGGACTCGTATGGCTACACCTTC
NA	NA	TRBV7-6	TRBJ1-1	CASSLGDITEAFF	TGTGCCAGCAGCTTAGGAGACATCACTGAAGCTTTCTTT
TRBD2	NA	TRBV29-1	TRBJ2-3	CSVSGTSGGASYPDTQYF	TGCAGCGTATCCGGGACTAGCGGGGGGGCCTCGTATCCAGATACGCAGTATTTT
TRBD1	NA	TRBV28	TRBJ1-5	CASSSPGQGGSQPQHF	TGTGCCAGCAGTTCACCGGGACAGGGGGGCTCTCAGCCCCAGCATTTT
TRBD1	few	TRBV6-5	TRBJ1-2	CASKQGANYGYTF	TGTGCCAGCAAACAGGGGGCTAACTATGGCTACACCTTC
NA	NA	TRBV5-8	TRBJ1-3	CASSFAASSGNTIYF	TGTGCCAGCAGCTTCGCGGCAAGCTCTGGAAACACCATATATTTT
NA	NA	TRBV27	TRBJ1-2	CASSLYEGLKGGYTF	TGTGCCAGCAGTTTATATGAGGGACTAAAGGGTGGCTACACCTTC
TRBD1	NA	TRBV18	TRBJ1-5	CASSSQTGQQPQHF	TGTGCCAGCTCCTCCCAGACAGGGCAGCAGCCCCAGCATTTT
NA	NA	TRBV30	TRBJ1-4	CAGQVFFGEKLFF	TGTGCCGGACAAGTGTTCTTCGGTGAAAAACTGTTTTTT
TRBD2	NA	TRBV7-3	TRBJ2-5	CASSLGASGGQETQYF	TGTGCCAGCAGCTTAGGGGCTAGCGGGGGACAAGAGACCCAGTACTTC
NA	NA	TRBV7-2	TRBJ2-1	CASSLRAIGGAAHNEQFF	TGTGCCAGCAGCTTACGTGCTATTGGGGGGGCCGCGCACAATGAGCAGTTCTTC
NA	NA	TRBV11-2	TRBJ2-3	CASRRAGLTDTQYF	TGTGCCAGCAGGAGGGCGGGGTTGACAGATACGCAGTATTTT
NA	NA	TRBV12-3/TRBV12-4	TRBJ1-5	CASSSHGQPQHF	TGTGCCAGCAGTTCCCACGGTCAGCCCCAGCATTTT
TRBD1	NA	TRBV5-1	TRBJ1-1	CASSSETGLLNTEAFF	TGCGCCAGCAGCTCTGAGACAGGGCTATTAAACACTGAAGCTTTCTTT
TRBD1	NA	TRBV6-1	TRBJ2-7	CASSDRGLTYEQYF	TGTGCCAGCAGTGACAGGGGGCTCACCTACGAGCAGTACTTC
NA	NA	TRBV7-9	TRBJ2-4	CASSLSTSRDIQYF	TGTGCCAGCAGCTTATCTACTAGCAGGGACATTCAGTACTTC